These T cell receptor beta chains were read from a single sample in a study of cytomegalovirus exposure and HLA in healthy donors. Only in-frame clones appear in the TCRdb table, and some are missing; sequencing was by immunoSEQ multiplex PCR. The table includes under 200,000 clones, approximately 81% detected once. The sequenced material came from PBMCs. Receptors originate from a man between 18 and 35 years old in good health and CMV-seronegative. CDR3s include the opening cysteine and the closing phenylalanine or tryptophan. The D gene is left open where the match is weak. Where a row states a size, it is once, few, many or the class of an expanded clone; other rows omit it.

v_call: TRBV7-6
d_call: -
clone_size: -
cdr3_length: 12
j_call: TRBJ2-7
cdr3_nt: TGTGCCAGCAGCCCCGATACTAGTGAGCAGTACTTC
cdr3_aa: CASSPDTSEQYF

v_call: TRBV9
d_call: TRBD1
clone_size: -
cdr3_length: 16
j_call: TRBJ2-2
cdr3_nt: TGTGCCAGCAGCCAGGACAGGGGGCGACCCTTCGGGGAGCTGTTTTTT
cdr3_aa: CASSQDRGRPFGELFF

v_call: TRBV28
d_call: -
clone_size: -
cdr3_length: 14
j_call: TRBJ2-5
cdr3_nt: TGTGCCAGCAGTTTAATGGCGGATCAAGAGACCCAGTACTTC
cdr3_aa: CASSLMADQETQYF

v_call: TRBV7-9
d_call: TRBD1
clone_size: -
cdr3_length: 16
j_call: TRBJ2-1
cdr3_nt: TGTGCCAGCAGCCCCGGACAGGGGGAATCCTACAATGAGCAGTTCTTC
cdr3_aa: CASSPGQGESYNEQFF

v_call: TRBV5-1
d_call: TRBD1
clone_size: once
cdr3_length: 14
j_call: TRBJ2-7
cdr3_nt: TGCGCCAGCAGCACCGGACAGGGCCCCTACGAGCAGTACTTC
cdr3_aa: CASSTGQGPYEQYF

v_call: TRBV7-2
d_call: -
clone_size: -
cdr3_length: 15
j_call: TRBJ2-2
cdr3_nt: TGTGCCAGCAGCCCCGGACAGCTGAACACCGGGGAGCTGTTTTTT
cdr3_aa: CASSPGQLNTGELFF

v_call: TRBV28
d_call: -
clone_size: -
cdr3_length: 14
j_call: TRBJ2-7
cdr3_nt: TGTGCCAGCAGTTTCCCCGTGGACAGCTACGAGCAGTACTTC
cdr3_aa: CASSFPVDSYEQYF

v_call: TRBV6-6
d_call: TRBD1
clone_size: -
cdr3_length: 13
j_call: TRBJ1-1
cdr3_nt: TGTGCCAGCAGAAACAGGGGGTGGACTGAAGCTTTCTTT
cdr3_aa: CASRNRGWTEAFF

v_call: TRBV18
d_call: -
clone_size: -
cdr3_length: 16
j_call: TRBJ1-1
cdr3_nt: TGTGCCAGCTCACCACCGCGACCCGGGATCGGTACTGAAGCTTTCTTT
cdr3_aa: CASSPPRPGIGTEAFF

v_call: TRBV5-1
d_call: -
clone_size: -
cdr3_length: 13
j_call: TRBJ1-5
cdr3_nt: TGCGCCAGCAGCTTGGACATGGATCAGCCCCAGCATTTT
cdr3_aa: CASSLDMDQPQHF

v_call: TRBV28
d_call: TRBD1
clone_size: -
cdr3_length: 16
j_call: TRBJ2-7
cdr3_nt: TGTGCCAGCTCTGGGACAGGCAAGGCCCATGGGGGGGAGCAGTACTTC
cdr3_aa: CASSGTGKAHGGEQYF

v_call: TRBV2
d_call: TRBD2
clone_size: -
cdr3_length: 14
j_call: TRBJ2-7
cdr3_nt: TGTGCCAGCAGTTTAAGCGGGAGGCTAGACGAGCAGTACTTC
cdr3_aa: CASSLSGRLDEQYF

v_call: TRBV7-6
d_call: TRBD1
clone_size: few
cdr3_length: 14
j_call: TRBJ1-4
cdr3_nt: TGTGCCAGCAGCCTGACAGGGGGAGAAGAAAAACTGTTTTTT
cdr3_aa: CASSLTGGEEKLFF

v_call: TRBV5-1
d_call: -
clone_size: -
cdr3_length: 17
j_call: TRBJ1-1
cdr3_nt: TGCGCCAGCAGCTTCTCCCCGGGGGTAGGGCCCCTATCTCAAGCTTTCTTT
cdr3_aa: CASSFSPGVGPLSQAFF

v_call: TRBV4-3
d_call: -
clone_size: once
cdr3_length: 17
j_call: TRBJ2-1
cdr3_nt: TGCGCCAGCAGCCAAGATAGGAGTGCTAGGACAAACAATGAGCAGTTCTTC
cdr3_aa: CASSQDRSARTNNEQFF

v_call: TRBV5-8
d_call: TRBD1
clone_size: -
cdr3_length: 15
j_call: TRBJ1-1
cdr3_nt: TGTGCCAGCAGGTTCCTCCAGGGACAGAAATTTGAAGCTTTCTTT
cdr3_aa: CASRFLQGQKFEAFF

v_call: TRBV6-5
d_call: -
clone_size: -
cdr3_length: 14
j_call: TRBJ1-4
cdr3_nt: TGTGCCAGCAGGGGAGGGGCCTTTAATGAAAAACTGTTTTTT
cdr3_aa: CASRGGAFNEKLFF

v_call: TRBV28
d_call: -
clone_size: -
cdr3_length: 13
j_call: TRBJ2-1
cdr3_nt: TGTGCCAGCGACGGGGGCTCCTACAATGAGCAGTTCTTC
cdr3_aa: CASDGGSYNEQFF

v_call: TRBV6-1
d_call: TRBD2
clone_size: -
cdr3_length: 14
j_call: TRBJ2-1
cdr3_nt: TGTGCCAGCAGTGAAATCACTAGCGGGGGCCAGCAGTTCTTC
cdr3_aa: CASSEITSGGQQFF

v_call: TRBV7-2
d_call: TRBD2
clone_size: -
cdr3_length: 15
j_call: TRBJ2-3
cdr3_nt: TGTGCCAGCACTCTAGCGGGGGGGCGCACAGATACGCAGTATTTT
cdr3_aa: CASTLAGGRTDTQYF

v_call: TRBV9
d_call: -
clone_size: -
cdr3_length: 16
j_call: TRBJ2-1
cdr3_nt: TGTGCCAGCAGCGTGGGGGGCGGGGGCCCCTACAATGAGCAGTTCTTC
cdr3_aa: CASSVGGGGPYNEQFF

v_call: TRBV5-5
d_call: -
clone_size: -
cdr3_length: 15
j_call: TRBJ2-1
cdr3_nt: TGTGCCAGCAGAATTAGGCCGCTAGAGAGGAATGAGCAGTTCTTC
cdr3_aa: CASRIRPLERNEQFF

v_call: TRBV10-3
d_call: TRBD2
clone_size: few
cdr3_length: 20
j_call: TRBJ2-1
cdr3_nt: TGTGCCATCAGTGGTGGGACTAGCGGGAGCCGACGAAGCTCCTACAATGAGCAGTTCTTC
cdr3_aa: CAISGGTSGSRRSSYNEQFF

v_call: TRBV28
d_call: -
clone_size: -
cdr3_length: 12
j_call: TRBJ2-7
cdr3_nt: TGTGCCAGCAGTCCGGGACAATACGAGCAGTACTTC
cdr3_aa: CASSPGQYEQYF

v_call: TRBV29-1
d_call: -
clone_size: -
cdr3_length: 17
j_call: TRBJ2-1
cdr3_nt: TGCAGCGTTGATGCACCCGCGGCGGCCGACTCCTACAATGAGCAGTTCTTC
cdr3_aa: CSVDAPAAADSYNEQFF

v_call: TRBV5-1
d_call: TRBD2
clone_size: -
cdr3_length: 16
j_call: TRBJ2-5
cdr3_nt: TGCGCCAGCAGCTTGGCGGGCGGGGGGACCCAAGAGACCCAGTACTTC
cdr3_aa: CASSLAGGGTQETQYF

v_call: TRBV27
d_call: TRBD2
clone_size: once
cdr3_length: 15
j_call: TRBJ2-1
cdr3_nt: TGTGCCAGCAGTCCATCGGGACTAGCGGGTCACGACCAGTTCTTC
cdr3_aa: CASSPSGLAGHDQFF

v_call: TRBV25-1
d_call: TRBD2
clone_size: -
cdr3_length: 17
j_call: TRBJ2-1
cdr3_nt: TGTGCCAGCAGTGAATACGGCGGGGGGGCCGTATACAATGAGCAGTTCTTC
cdr3_aa: CASSEYGGGAVYNEQFF

v_call: TRBV7-9
d_call: TRBD2
clone_size: -
cdr3_length: 17
j_call: TRBJ2-5
cdr3_nt: TGTGCCAGCAGCCAGATCGGGGCTAGCGGGAGCCAAGAGACCCAGTACTTC
cdr3_aa: CASSQIGASGSQETQYF

v_call: TRBV4-1
d_call: TRBD1
clone_size: -
cdr3_length: 15
j_call: TRBJ2-7
cdr3_nt: TGCGCCAGCAGCCCAGGACAGGGGCCCTCCTACGAGCAGTACTTC
cdr3_aa: CASSPGQGPSYEQYF

v_call: TRBV15
d_call: TRBD2
clone_size: -
cdr3_length: 15
j_call: TRBJ2-3
cdr3_nt: TGTGTCACCACCGACATGCGGGAGGGAGGTGGTACGCAGTATTTT
cdr3_aa: CVTTDMREGGGTQYF

v_call: TRBV9
d_call: TRBD1
clone_size: -
cdr3_length: 17
j_call: TRBJ2-7
cdr3_nt: TGTGCCAGCAGCCCCCCGCCTGGGACAGGGGGTACCTACGAGCAGTACTTC
cdr3_aa: CASSPPPGTGGTYEQYF

v_call: TRBV7-2
d_call: -
clone_size: few
cdr3_length: 14
j_call: TRBJ1-2
cdr3_nt: TGTGCCAGCAGCTTACAGACAGCCCGCTATGGCTACACCTTC
cdr3_aa: CASSLQTARYGYTF

v_call: TRBV6-5
d_call: -
clone_size: -
cdr3_length: 15
j_call: TRBJ1-1
cdr3_nt: TGTGCCAGCAGCCGAAACCCACTCCTGAACACTGAAGCTTTCTTT
cdr3_aa: CASSRNPLLNTEAFF

v_call: TRBV6-1
d_call: TRBD1
clone_size: once
cdr3_length: 14
j_call: TRBJ1-6
cdr3_nt: TGTGCCAGCAGTGAAGGGACAGGGTTTTCACCCCTCCACTTT
cdr3_aa: CASSEGTGFSPLHF

v_call: TRBV14
d_call: -
clone_size: -
cdr3_length: 14
j_call: TRBJ1-2
cdr3_nt: TGTGCCAGCAGCCAAGTTAGACAGGCCTATGGCTACACCTTC
cdr3_aa: CASSQVRQAYGYTF

v_call: TRBV7-3
d_call: -
clone_size: few
cdr3_length: 14
j_call: TRBJ1-6
cdr3_nt: TGTGCCAGCTCCCCGGGACTGCCCAATTCACCCCTCCACTTT
cdr3_aa: CASSPGLPNSPLHF

v_call: TRBV15
d_call: TRBD1
clone_size: few
cdr3_length: 14
j_call: TRBJ2-7
cdr3_nt: TGTGCCACCAGCAGAGCACTTGACAGGGGGGAGCAGTACTTC
cdr3_aa: CATSRALDRGEQYF

v_call: TRBV6-1
d_call: TRBD2
clone_size: -
cdr3_length: 16
j_call: TRBJ2-3
cdr3_nt: TGTGCCAGCAGTGAAATGGTAGCGGGGGACACAGATACGCAGTATTTT
cdr3_aa: CASSEMVAGDTDTQYF

v_call: TRBV28
d_call: -
clone_size: once
cdr3_length: 13
j_call: TRBJ1-2
cdr3_nt: TGTGCCAGTCATTCGGGGAAATACTATGGCTACACCTTC
cdr3_aa: CASHSGKYYGYTF

v_call: TRBV6-1
d_call: TRBD2
clone_size: -
cdr3_length: 14
j_call: TRBJ2-7
cdr3_nt: TGTGCCAGCAGTGACTTACTGGGGGGGTACGAGCAGTACTTC
cdr3_aa: CASSDLLGGYEQYF

v_call: TRBV30
d_call: -
clone_size: -
cdr3_length: 14
j_call: TRBJ2-3
cdr3_nt: TGTGCCTGGGGCCTGGGGGCAGGGGCAGATACGCAGTATTTT
cdr3_aa: CAWGLGAGADTQYF

v_call: TRBV4-1
d_call: -
clone_size: -
cdr3_length: 16
j_call: TRBJ2-7
cdr3_nt: TGCGCCAGCAGCCAAGAGGCTCGGGGGAGCTCCTACGAGCAGTACTTC
cdr3_aa: CASSQEARGSSYEQYF

v_call: TRBV9
d_call: -
clone_size: -
cdr3_length: 15
j_call: TRBJ2-7
cdr3_nt: TGTGCCAGCAGCGTAGAGAATAGCGACCCCTACGAGCAGTACTTC
cdr3_aa: CASSVENSDPYEQYF

v_call: TRBV27
d_call: TRBD2
clone_size: -
cdr3_length: 19
j_call: TRBJ2-6
cdr3_nt: TGTGCCAGCAGTTCGTTAACGGGACTAGCGGGATCCGGGGCCAACGTCCTGACTTTC
cdr3_aa: CASSSLTGLAGSGANVLTF

v_call: TRBV5-1
d_call: TRBD1
clone_size: -
cdr3_length: 16
j_call: TRBJ1-2
cdr3_nt: TGCGCCAGCAGTAAAGGGGACAGTAGAGCTAACTATGGCTACACCTTC
cdr3_aa: CASSKGDSRANYGYTF

v_call: TRBV5-5
d_call: TRBD2
clone_size: -
cdr3_length: 15
j_call: TRBJ2-7
cdr3_nt: TGTGCCAGCAGCCCGGGACTAGCGGGCTCCTACGAGCAGTACTTC
cdr3_aa: CASSPGLAGSYEQYF

v_call: TRBV2
d_call: -
clone_size: -
cdr3_length: 12
j_call: TRBJ2-7
cdr3_nt: TGTGCCAGCAGTCCAGGGGTCTACGAGCAGTACTTC
cdr3_aa: CASSPGVYEQYF

v_call: TRBV7-3
d_call: TRBD1
clone_size: -
cdr3_length: 14
j_call: TRBJ2-1
cdr3_nt: TGTGCCAGCAGCCCCGGGCCTCCAGGGGGTGAGCAGTTCTTC
cdr3_aa: CASSPGPPGGEQFF

v_call: TRBV7-2
d_call: -
clone_size: -
cdr3_length: 18
j_call: TRBJ1-3
cdr3_nt: TGTGCCAGCAGCTCACCAACCCTACTGGGGGGCTCTGGAAACACCATATATTTT
cdr3_aa: CASSSPTLLGGSGNTIYF

v_call: TRBV6-4
d_call: TRBD1
clone_size: -
cdr3_length: 13
j_call: TRBJ2-1
cdr3_nt: TGTGCCAGCAGTGAAGACAGGGCCGATGAGCAGTTCTTC
cdr3_aa: CASSEDRADEQFF

v_call: TRBV19
d_call: -
clone_size: -
cdr3_length: 13
j_call: TRBJ2-3
cdr3_nt: TGTGCCAGTAGTATAAGTTCGGACAGTAAGCAGTATTTT
cdr3_aa: CASSISSDSKQYF

v_call: TRBV7-2
d_call: TRBD1
clone_size: -
cdr3_length: 14
j_call: TRBJ1-5
cdr3_nt: TGTGCCAGCAGCTTAGGAGGGGGCGATCAGCCCCAGCATTTT
cdr3_aa: CASSLGGGDQPQHF

v_call: TRBV2
d_call: TRBD1
clone_size: once
cdr3_length: 16
j_call: TRBJ1-5
cdr3_nt: TGTGCCAGCAGTGAAATGGCAGGGGGCGGCAATCAGCCCCAGCATTTT
cdr3_aa: CASSEMAGGGNQPQHF

v_call: TRBV23-1
d_call: -
clone_size: -
cdr3_length: 15
j_call: TRBJ1-1
cdr3_nt: TGCGCCAGCAGGAATGGGAGTACCTTAAACACTGAAGCTTTCTTT
cdr3_aa: CASRNGSTLNTEAFF